Each of the 10 T cell receptor beta chains below was sequenced from the same sample in a study of shared clonotypes between healthy human individuals. Only CD45RO-negative cells positively selected for CCR7 counted as naive CD8 cells, so terminally differentiated effector memory CD45RA+ cells were excluded. The data were produced by immunoSEQ multiplex PCR, yet TCRdb's version contains in-frame clones alone and is incomplete. Seen here are about 2,200,000 clones, approximately 94% observed once, and the top ten hold over 1.5%. Sequenced material: naive CD8+ T cells from PBMCs. These receptors were obtained from a young man in good health. Some clones in this sample may be carry-over from other donors' samples.

The chain links TRBV7-9 to TRBJ2-1, with D possibly called TRBD1 or TRBD2 (5 bases each). The V end was cut by 1 base, the J end by 3 bases, with 13 bases between. The CDR3 consists of 16 residues. Germline lookup yields CDR1 SEHNR and CDR2 FQNEAQ (reference sequence). The CDR3, as DNA: TGTGCCAGCAGCTTAGTGGGACCAGGTTTCTACAATGAGCAGTTCTTC. This sequence encodes CASSLVGPGFYNEQFF.

This clone was detected once. This sequence joins TRBV5-1 and TRBJ2-1; TRBD2 aligns across 7 bases. Trimming at V came to 4 bases and at J to 4 bases, leaving 8 bases not matched to a gene. The CDR3 is made up of 15 amino acids. CDR1 SGHRS and CDR2 YFSETQ come from the germline V gene. CDR3 residues: CASSQRTSPYNEQFF. The CDR3 nucleotides read TGCGCCAGCAGCCAACGGACTAGTCCTTACAATGAGCAGTTCTTC. Looking up the rest from reference TRBV5-1 and TRBJ2-1 gives the full variable domain: KAGVTQTPRYLIKTRGQQVTLSCSPISGHRSVSWYQQTPGQGLQFLFEYFSETQRNKGNFPGRFSGRQFSNSRSEMNVSTLELGDSALYLCASSQRTSPYNEQFFGPGTRLTVL.

The chain carries TRBV11-2 and TRBJ2-7; TRBD1 matches at 10 bases. The CDR3 consists of 15 residues. V gave up 1 base and J gave up 4 bases; unmatched junction bases: 4. CDR1 SGHAT and CDR2 FQNNGV come from the germline V gene. CDR3 nucleotide sequence: TGTGCCAGCAGCTTAGGACAGGGGGCTTTTTACGAGCAGTACTTC. Amino acid sequence: CASSLGQGAFYEQYF.

V usage is TRBV5-1 and J usage is TRBJ2-3, with 9 positions matching TRBD2. Germline loops: CDR1 SGHRS, CDR2 YFSETQ. The CDR3 length is 15 residues. Trimming took 7 bases from V and 1 from J; bases not matched to a gene: 7. CDR3 in DNA: TGCGCCAGCGGAAGTAGCGGGAGCGGCACAGATACGCAGTATTTT. Protein product: CASGSSGSGTDTQYF.

The chain combines TRBV27 with TRBJ1-5; no clear D. Trimming removed 3 bases at V and 6 bases at J, with 9 bases between. This CDR3 contains 13 residues. Germline V lookup: CDR1 MNHEY, CDR2 SMNVEV (reference sequence). CDR3 protein: CASSFYIGQPQHF. CDR3 DNA: TGTGCCAGCAGTTTCTATATAGGTCAGCCCCAGCATTTT.

The V call is TRBV2, the J call TRBJ2-1; 10 positions agree with TRBD1. V trimming: 5 bases; J trimming: 6 bases; junction bases outside the gene matches: 7. The CDR3 has 15 residues. Germline V CDR1 and CDR2: SNHLY, FYNNEI. CDR3 region: CASSPDRGPFNEQFF. CDR3 coding DNA: TGTGCCAGCAGTCCTGACAGGGGGCCATTCAATGAGCAGTTCTTC.

The CDR3 DNA is TGTGCCCGACTGGGACTTATGAATGAAAAACTGTTTTTT. It encodes CARLGLMNEKLFF. This chain uses TRBV27 with TRBJ1-4; weak D call: TRBD1 (5 bases). Germline CDR1 MNHEY, CDR2 SMNVEV (reference sequence). The CDR3 extends over 13 amino acids. Trimming pared 11 bases from V and 5 bases from J, leaving 15 bases between.

This sequence joins TRBV7-9 and TRBJ1-4, with 7 nucleotides matching TRBD1. This CDR3 is 15 amino acids long. Germline assignment: CDR1 SEHNR and CDR2 FQNEAQ (reference sequence). J was trimmed by 8 bases and V by 5 bases; bases with no gene match: 11. The CDR3 is CASSPIDRVNEKLFF. DNA of the CDR3: TGTGCCAGCAGCCCAATAGACAGGGTCAACGAAAAACTGTTTTTT. The full variable domain, completed using reference TRBV7-9 and TRBJ1-4, is DTGVSQNPRHKITKRGQNVTFRCDPISEHNRLYWYRQTLGQGPEFLTYFQNEAQLEKSRLLSDRFSAERPKGSFSTLEIQRTEQGDSAMYLCASSPIDRVNEKLFFGSGTQLSVL.

The chain uses TRBV7-9 and TRBJ2-1; 16 bases match TRBD2. The CDR3 length is 17 residues. V lost 2 bases to trimming and J lost 8 bases; unmatched junction nucleotides: 6. Germline loops: CDR1 SEHNR, CDR2 FQNEAQ (reference sequence). The CDR3 coding sequence is TGTGCCAGCAGCTTACCAGGGACTAGCGGGAGGGAGCATGAGCAGTTCTTC. Its translation: CASSLPGTSGREHEQFF.

The V call is TRBV30, the J call TRBJ1-3; TRBD1 might be the D (5 bases). The CDR3 sequence is 14 residues long. Trimming took 6 bases from V and 4 from J, leaving 16 bases between them. From germline, CDR1 is GTSNPN and CDR2 SVGIG (reference sequence). CDR3 protein: CACPDQGLGNTIYF. Written as DNA, the CDR3 is TGTGCCTGTCCCGACCAGGGTCTCGGAAACACCATATATTTT.